This TCR beta chain was profiled in a study of cytomegalovirus exposure and HLA in healthy donors. Germline values: CDR1 MNHEY, CDR2 SVGAGI. V trimming: 4 bases; J trimming: 7 bases; junction bases outside the gene matches: 7. The length of the CDR3 is 15 residues. PCR involved 60 Vbeta and 13 Jbeta primers. Generated by immunoSEQ multiplex PCR, the TCRdb table keeps only in-frame clones and is missing some. The sample shows fewer than 200,000 clones, around 77% of them seen only once. General study results and limits: Later analysis associated a missense DCLRE1C variant with TCR beta V- and J-gene trimming. Roughly even sequencing depth across donors was the assumption behind the presence/absence analyses.

On this clone: Its antigen is as yet unknown.

The receptor comes from a man aged 25-45 years in good health and CMV-seropositive. Specimen: PBMCs. The chain couples TRBV6-5 to TRBJ2-2; 9 bases align to TRBD1. The CDR3: CASSSRDRVFGELFF. The CDR3, as DNA: TGTGCCAGCAGTTCCCGGGACAGGGTATTCGGGGAGCTGTTTTTT.